A selection of T cell receptor beta chains follows, all from one sample in a study of control samples from healthy donors and cancer patients. Profiling relied on immunoSEQ multiplex PCR, and the TCRdb table lists in-frame clones only, not all of them. The sample includes 150,000 to 200,000 clones, approximately 95% seen only once; the top ten take about 1.6%. Input material: blood. The receptors were gathered from a young man in good health. The CDR3 runs from the conserved cysteine through the conserved F or W. A D gene is named only where the DNA matches it firmly. Size tells how often a clone was seen (once, few, many) or the class of an expanded clone, and some rows leave it out.

d_gene: TRBD1
j_gene: TRBJ2-7
v_gene: TRBV5-5
abundance: -
CDR3aa: CASSAGQGNYEQYF
CDR3nt: TGTGCCAGCAGCGCCGGACAGGGGAACTACGAGCAGTACTTC

d_gene: -
j_gene: TRBJ1-1
v_gene: TRBV6-5
abundance: -
CDR3aa: CASVSGAGTEAFF
CDR3nt: TGTGCCAGCGTGAGCGGGGCTGGGACTGAAGCTTTCTTT

d_gene: TRBD1
j_gene: TRBJ2-5
v_gene: TRBV24-1
abundance: once
CDR3aa: CATSDKQGVGETQYF
CDR3nt: TGTGCCACCAGTGACAAACAGGGGGTAGGTGAGACCCAGTACTTC

d_gene: TRBD2
j_gene: TRBJ2-2
v_gene: TRBV6-6
abundance: -
CDR3aa: CASSLTSGGTGELFF
CDR3nt: TGTGCCAGCAGCCTCACTAGCGGGGGCACCGGGGAGCTGTTTTTT

d_gene: TRBD1
j_gene: TRBJ2-7
v_gene: TRBV2
abundance: once
CDR3aa: CASRKGQMVNEQYF
CDR3nt: TGTGCCAGCCGGAAGGGACAGATGGTCAACGAGCAGTACTTC

d_gene: -
j_gene: TRBJ2-7
v_gene: TRBV5-6
abundance: -
CDR3aa: CASSVLQGDYEQYF
CDR3nt: TGTGCCAGCAGCGTCTTACAGGGAGACTACGAGCAGTACTTC

d_gene: -
j_gene: TRBJ2-7
v_gene: TRBV3-1/TRBV3-2
abundance: -
CDR3aa: CASSQTRDSASEQYF
CDR3nt: TGTGCCAGCAGCCAAACTCGGGACTCTGCGTCCGAGCAGTACTTC

d_gene: -
j_gene: TRBJ2-1
v_gene: TRBV6-5
abundance: -
CDR3aa: CASSYRQGIGEQFF
CDR3nt: TGTGCCAGCAGTTACAGGCAGGGGATAGGTGAGCAGTTCTTC

d_gene: -
j_gene: TRBJ2-3
v_gene: TRBV12-3/TRBV12-4
abundance: -
CDR3aa: CASSQDGLDTQYF
CDR3nt: TGTGCCAGCAGCCAAGACGGGTTAGATACGCAGTATTTT

d_gene: TRBD1
j_gene: TRBJ2-3
v_gene: TRBV5-1
abundance: -
CDR3aa: CASSLGTGGTDTQYF
CDR3nt: TGCGCCAGCAGCTTAGGGACAGGGGGCACAGATACGCAGTATTTT

d_gene: TRBD1
j_gene: TRBJ1-3
v_gene: TRBV19
abundance: -
CDR3aa: CASSTTPQGASSGNTIYF
CDR3nt: TGTGCCAGTAGTACGACTCCCCAGGGGGCCTCGTCTGGAAACACCATATATTTT

d_gene: -
j_gene: TRBJ1-4
v_gene: TRBV19
abundance: -
CDR3aa: CATSPGQGNEKLFF
CDR3nt: TGTGCCACCTCCCCGGGACAAGGCAATGAAAAACTGTTTTTT

d_gene: -
j_gene: TRBJ2-3
v_gene: TRBV6-5
abundance: -
CDR3aa: CASSRGRSPTDTQYF
CDR3nt: TGTGCCAGCAGCCGTGGGCGGAGTCCCACAGATACGCAGTATTTT

d_gene: -
j_gene: TRBJ2-6
v_gene: TRBV24-1
abundance: -
CDR3aa: CATSEDSGANVLTF
CDR3nt: TGTGCCACCAGTGAGGACTCTGGGGCCAACGTCCTGACTTTC

d_gene: -
j_gene: TRBJ1-4
v_gene: TRBV30
abundance: -
CDR3aa: CAWRAGWHEKLFF
CDR3nt: TGTGCCTGGAGGGCAGGTTGGCATGAAAAACTGTTTTTT

d_gene: -
j_gene: TRBJ2-7
v_gene: TRBV29-1
abundance: -
CDR3aa: CSVEDLQGLMQYF
CDR3nt: TGCAGCGTTGAAGATCTACAGGGCCTGATGCAGTACTTC

d_gene: -
j_gene: TRBJ1-6
v_gene: TRBV12-3/TRBV12-4
abundance: -
CDR3aa: CASSLQNNSPLHF
CDR3nt: TGTGCCAGCAGTTTACAGAATAATTCACCCCTCCACTTT

d_gene: -
j_gene: TRBJ1-4
v_gene: TRBV5-1
abundance: once
CDR3aa: CASSLGAATNEKLFF
CDR3nt: TGCGCCAGCAGCTTGGGGGCTGCAACTAATGAAAAACTGTTTTTT

d_gene: TRBD1
j_gene: TRBJ2-7
v_gene: TRBV30
abundance: -
CDR3aa: CAWRVRGDRGGYEQYF
CDR3nt: TGTGCCTGGAGGGTGAGGGGTGACAGGGGGGGCTACGAGCAGTACTTC

d_gene: -
j_gene: TRBJ2-7
v_gene: TRBV21-1
abundance: -
CDR3aa: CASSKDPRQGTYEQYF
CDR3nt: TGTGCCAGCAGCAAAGACCCCCGACAGGGTACCTACGAGCAGTACTTC

d_gene: -
j_gene: TRBJ1-2
v_gene: TRBV6-1
abundance: once
CDR3aa: CASSEAATGWVYGYTF
CDR3nt: TGTGCCAGCAGTGAGGCAGCTACGGGGTGGGTATATGGCTACACCTTC